This passage covers 14 T cell receptor beta chains from one sample sequenced in a study of blood T cells in healthy people across ages (dated by TCRdb to between 2014 and 2016). Library prep was done by 5' RACE. Sequencing took place on an Illumina HiSeq 2500. A second PCR of about 6 to 12 cycles was run with a J-beta primer mix and a sample-barcoded 5' primer. The public reads were run again by TCRdb, first through fastp at Q25 and then through MiXCR, and only productive beta chains were kept. For every CDR3 protein sequence, its rows merge into one entry that carries the most common genes and DNA. The sample includes around 1,000,000 distinct CDR3 sequences, with about 25% observed a single time. The top ten hold about 0.69% of the sample. These data were also filed under a second study, of T cells of mothers and their children.

Sequenced: blood. Receptors originate from a girl aged 2 to 10 in good health.

The chain is built from TRBV15 and TRBJ1-5; no firm D call. The CDR3 is made up of 13 amino acids. With 3 bases removed from V and 6 bases from J, the gap between germline ends came to 9 bases. CDR1 is LNHNV and CDR2 is YYDKDF in the germline V gene (reference sequence). The CDR3 DNA follows: TGTGCCACCAGCAGTTTTGCAGCTCAGCCCCAGCATTTT. Translation: CATSSFAAQPQHF.

The table lists this clonotype with a few counts. The chain joins TRBV4-3 to TRBJ2-5, with a possible D match to TRBD2 (5 bases). With 0 bases removed from V and 5 bases from J, the gap between germline ends came to 10 bases. The CDR3 totals 14 residues. Germline V lookup: CDR1 LGHNA, CDR2 YSLEER. CDR3 region: CASSQDGGMETQYF. DNA of the CDR3: TGCGCCAGCAGCCAAGATGGAGGCATGGAGACCCAGTACTTC.

This clonotype has just a few counts. The gene calls are TRBV7-9 and TRBJ2-5, with 9 positions matching TRBD1. The J call is in doubt because the DNA end fits TRBJ2-7 better. The CDR3 has 15 residues. Germline V gives CDR1 SEHNR, CDR2 FQNEAQ (reference sequence). CDR3 amino acids: CASSFRWDRDYEQYF. CDR3 bases: TGTGCCAGCAGCTTCCGCTGGGACAGGGACTACGAGCAGTACTTC.

The rearrangement joins TRBV20-1 to TRBJ2-7; TRBD2 agrees at 10 bases. Trimming at V came to 2 bases and at J to 7 bases, leaving 8 bases not matched to a gene. Germline CDR1 and CDR2: DFQATT and SNEGSKA (reference sequence). This CDR3 has 14 residues. The DNA of the CDR3 is TGCAGTGCTAGATTTCTAGCGGGAGTGGGAGAGCAGTACTTC. Amino acid sequence: CSARFLAGVGEQYF.

The chain carries TRBV12-3 or TRBV12-4 and TRBJ2-3, with 11 bases fitting TRBD2. The CDR3 extends over 21 amino acids. After removal of 4 bases from V and 7 bases from J, the junction contained 25 bases not matched to a gene. Here the CDR3 DNA reads TGTGCCAGCAGTTATAATGGCGGGGGGATTATAGCGGGGGGGCCCGTTTATACGCAGTATTTT. Translated, it gives CASSYNGGGIIAGGPVYTQYF.

This chain uses TRBV5-1 with TRBJ2-7, with 10 bases fitting TRBD1. Trimming removed 5 bases from V and 9 bases from J; junction bases left unmatched: 8. CDR3 length: 13 amino acids. Germline-derived CDR1 and CDR2 are SGHRS and YFSETQ. As DNA, the CDR3 is TGCGCCAGCAGGGCGGACAGGGGGACGGCGCAGTACTTC. The encoded protein is CASRADRGTAQYF.

The rearrangement joins TRBV7-6 to TRBJ2-2; 7 bases map to TRBD2. Germline loops: CDR1 SGHVS, CDR2 FNYEAQ. Unmatched junction bases numbered 7, after V lost 5 bases and J lost 4 bases. The CDR3 covers 15 residues. The CDR3 here is CASSPKGLPTGELFF. The CDR3 DNA is TGTGCCAGCAGCCCTAAGGGACTACCCACCGGGGAGCTGTTTTTT. The variable domain in full, completed from reference TRBV7-6 and TRBJ2-2, reads GAGVSQSPRYKVTKRGQDVALRCDPISGHVSLYWYRQALGQGPEFLTYFNYEAQQDKSGLPNDRFSAERPEGSISTLTIQRTEQRDSAMYRCASSPKGLPTGELFFGEGSRLTVL.

This clonotype was seen only a few times. This chain joins TRBV6-4 and TRBJ2-1; D might be TRBD1 (6 bases). Between the trimmed V and J ends, which lost 0 bases and 5 bases, there was a span of 11 bases. Germline-derived CDR1 and CDR2 are MRHNA and SNTAGT. CDR3 length: 15 residues. CDR3: CASSDSEQGHNEQFF. For the CDR3, the DNA is TGTGCCAGCAGTGACTCAGAACAGGGCCACAATGAGCAGTTCTTC.

The chain uses TRBV24-1 and TRBJ2-3; 12 bases are a match to TRBD2. Germline CDR1 KGHDR, CDR2 SFDVKD. The CDR3 has 18 amino acids. Losses at the gene ends were 2 bases for V and 2 bases for J; bases not matched to a gene: 7. The CDR3 here is CATSDYGLAGPFTDTQYF. The CDR3 nucleotides are TGTGCCACCAGTGATTACGGACTAGCGGGACCCTTCACAGATACGCAGTATTTT.

This clonotype showed up just a few times. The chain uses TRBV19 and TRBJ2-7, with D unclear. Trimming removed 5 bases from V and 7 bases from J, with 12 bases in between. CDR3 length equals 12 residues. Per the germline V gene, CDR1 is LNHDA and CDR2 is SQIVND (reference sequence). In DNA form, the CDR3 reads TGTGCCAGTAGTTCGGCCCTCCTGGAGCAGTACTTC. This translates into CASSSALLEQYF. Full variable domain (remainder filled in from reference TRBV19 and TRBJ2-7): DGGITQSPKYLFRKEGQNVTLSCEQNLNHDAMYWYRQDPGQGLRLIYYSQIVNDFQKGDIAEGYSVSREKKESFPLTVTSAQKNPTAFYLCASSSALLEQYFGPGTRLTVT.

This clonotype has more than one count but fewer than ten. The chain links TRBV5-1 to TRBJ2-7; 7 bases map to TRBD2. The ends lost 4 bases at V and 6 bases at J; junction bases unmatched: 10. The CDR3 is 14 amino acids. The V gene's germline CDR1 is SGHRS and CDR2 YFSETQ. The CDR3 DNA is TGCGCCAGCAGCCCCGGACTAGTACAGACCGAGCAGTACTTC. It translates to CASSPGLVQTEQYF.

This clonotype showed up just a few times. The J gene is TRBJ1-1, the V gene TRBV6-2 or TRBV6-3; 8 nucleotides agree with TRBD1. The V gene's germline CDR1 is MNHEY and CDR2 SVGEGT. The V segment lost 5 bases and the J segment 2 bases; nucleotides outside the gene matches: 7. CDR3 length: 15 amino acids. CDR3 DNA: TGTGCCAGCAGTCCAGACAGGGGACCTAACACTGAAGCTTTCTTT. Translated, it gives CASSPDRGPNTEAFF.

The rearrangement uses TRBV24-1 and TRBJ2-6; possibly TRBD1 for D (6 bases). This CDR3 region has 14 residues. Trimming took 7 bases from V and 1 from J, leaving 7 bases between them. Germline lookup yields CDR1 KGHDR and CDR2 SFDVKD. CDR3 amino acids: CATSQGSGANVLTF. CDR3 DNA: TGTGCCACCAGCCAGGGGTCTGGGGCCAACGTCCTGACTTTC.

This clonotype has just a few counts. The V call is TRBV29-1, the J call TRBJ2-1; D ambiguous. The CDR3 covers 16 residues. The V gene's germline CDR1 is SQVTM and CDR2 ANQGSEA. V was pared by 4 bases and J by 0 bases, with 16 bases between. The CDR3 loop is CSVASRVSSSYNEQFF. CDR3 in DNA: TGCAGCGTTGCTAGTCGTGTCTCAAGCTCCTACAATGAGCAGTTCTTC.